The clone carrying this T cell receptor beta chain was observed a few times. Its antigen is as yet unknown. This entry belongs to a study of T cells after yellow fever vaccination. Whole-study findings and limits: The booster response re-showed most primary clones: around 95% CD4, more than 80% CD8. The CD4 and CD8 compartments had a small share of their clonotypes in common.

CDR1 is LGHNA, CDR2 YSLEER, per germline. This CDR3 is built from 15 residues. Trimming took 1 base from V and 0 from J, leaving 10 bases between them. They built TCR cDNA with 5'RACE template switching, a step that put in a universal primer site and UMIs. One entry per CDR3 protein, called by TCRdb with MiXCR from the 5' RACE reads. The sample holds a few hundred thousand distinct CDR3 sequences, 18% seen once. This specimen was PBMCs, taken before the yellow fever booster vaccination. The origin of this receptor is a man younger than 35 who received the YFV17D yellow fever vaccine. V gene TRBV4-3 combines with J gene TRBJ2-7, with D hard to call. CDR3 region: CASSQVASHSYEQYF. The CDR3 DNA sequence: TGCGCCAGCAGCCAAGTTGCTAGTCACTCCTACGAGCAGTACTTC.